Sequencing of this TCR beta chain was carried out in a study of blood T cell repertoires in COVID-19. The wider study: COVID-19 samples from acute and convalescent phases originated in the United States, Italy and Spain. Nucleic acid was either cDNA or gDNA, and it came from T cells, B-cell-depleted T cells, or PBMCs.

Followed over time, Seattle patients had been enrolled while infection was active. Original handling: It was from reference gene primer amplification that nucleated cell counts were estimated. Some clones are missing from TCRdb's copy, which holds only in-frame ones; the method was immunoSEQ multiplex PCR. V, J and clone size are those of that table, while D and trimming were read from the DNA. Here the sample spans nearly 110,000 clones, 60% to 85% being singletons. The CDR3 extends over 16 amino acids. The ends lost 4 bases at V and 1 base at J; junction bases unmatched: 10. Germline V lookup: CDR1 SGHRS, CDR2 YFSETQ.

The clonotype originates from a man older than 75 with COVID-19, enrolled during active disease. The chain joins TRBV5-1 to TRBJ2-5, with 7 nucleotides matching TRBD2. The sequenced sample consisted of peripheral blood. The CDR3 loop is CASSPTSALSQETQYF. The CDR3, as DNA: TGCGCCAGCAGCCCAACTAGCGCTCTCTCCCAAGAGACCCAGTACTTC.